These 8 T cell receptor beta chains originate from one sample sequenced in a study of cytomegalovirus exposure and HLA in healthy donors. In the PCR, 60 Vbeta and 13 Jbeta primers were used. Clones were read by immunoSEQ multiplex PCR, and TCRdb kept only the in-frame ones, dropping some. This sample yields under 150,000 clones, of which about 74% are seen a single time; about 5.3% belongs to the top ten. The sample taken for sequencing was PBMCs. These receptors all stem from a woman aged 50 to 60 in good health and CMV-seronegative.

This rearrangement joins TRBV5-1 to TRBJ1-5; D is possibly TRBD1 (5 bases). This CDR3 contains 15 residues. Per the germline V gene, CDR1 is SGHRS and CDR2 is YFSETQ. CDR3 region: CATSSGEYSNQPQHF. The CDR3 DNA reads TGCGCAACTAGCTCGGGGGAGTATAGCAATCAGCCCCAGCATTTT.

This chain links TRBV5-1 with TRBJ2-2, with TRBD1 matching 8 bases. The CDR3 has 15 amino acids. With V trimmed by 3 bases and J by 3 bases, 4 bases remained unmatched. From germline, CDR1 is SGHRS and CDR2 YFSETQ. Here the CDR3 reads CASSWTGWDTGELFF. In nucleotides, the CDR3 is TGCGCCAGCAGCTGGACAGGGTGGGACACCGGGGAGCTGTTTTTT.

The chain uses TRBV7-9 and TRBJ1-1; perhaps TRBD1 as D (6 bases). V was shortened by 5 bases and J by 1 base, with 11 bases between the two germline ends. From germline, CDR1 is SEHNR and CDR2 FQNEAQ (reference sequence). The CDR3 extends over 14 amino acids. The CDR3 nucleotides read TGTGCCAGCAGCCCCTACAGGGAGAACACTGAAGCTTTCTTT. The encoded protein is CASSPYRENTEAFF.

This rearrangement joins TRBV4-3 to TRBJ2-2; 12 bases line up with TRBD2. The V gene end was trimmed by 5 bases and the J gene end by 6 bases; junction bases not matched to a gene: 7. This CDR3 has 16 amino acids. Germline V lookup: CDR1 LGHNA, CDR2 YSLEER. The CDR3 DNA reads as TGCGCCAGCAGCTCTCTAGCGGGGGGGCGTCCCGGGGAGCTGTTTTTT. Translated: CASSSLAGGRPGELFF.

The chain uses TRBV28 and TRBJ1-5; the D gene is possibly TRBD1 (5 bases). The CDR3 is 14 amino acids. Germline lookup yields CDR1 MDHEN and CDR2 SYDVKM. Trimming stripped 7 bases from V and 9 bases from J, with 19 bases between. The CDR3 bases are TGTGCCAGCATTGGAGGGGTAACGAATATGCCCCAGCATTTT. Amino acid sequence: CASIGGVTNMPQHF.

This chain connects TRBV2 to TRBJ1-6; 10 positions match TRBD1. CDR1 is SNHLY, CDR2 FYNNEI, per germline. Losses at the gene ends were 4 bases for V and 9 bases for J; bases not matched to a gene: 6. This CDR3 region has 15 residues. DNA for the CDR3: TGTGCCAGCAGTGTAAGACAGGGGGCTGTTTCACCCCTCCACTTT. As protein: CASSVRQGAVSPLHF. The full variable domain, its missing parts supplied by reference TRBV2 and TRBJ1-6, is EPEVTQTPSHQVTQMGQEVILRCVPISNHLYFYWYRQILGQKVEFLVSFYNNEISEKSEIFDDQFSVERPDGSNFTLKIRSTKLEDSAMYFCASSVRQGAVSPLHFGNGTRLTVT.

V and J are TRBV19 and TRBJ1-2; no definite D call. The ends were cut back, 1 base at V and 6 bases at J, with 12 bases in the middle. The CDR3 has 14 residues. Germline CDR1 and CDR2: LNHDA and SQIVND (reference sequence). CDR3 DNA sequence: TGTGCCAGTAGTATAGTTCAGGCCCCTCATGGCTACACCTTC. It yields the protein CASSIVQAPHGYTF. The variable domain in full, with the rest retrieved from reference TRBV19 and TRBJ1-2, is DGGITQSPKYLFRKEGQNVTLSCEQNLNHDAMYWYRQDPGQGLRLIYYSQIVNDFQKGDIAEGYSVSREKKESFPLTVTSAQKNPTAFYLCASSIVQAPHGYTFGSGTRLTVV.

This chain joins TRBV9 and TRBJ2-3; D is perhaps TRBD1 (5 bases). The CDR3 contains 17 residues. Germline lookup yields CDR1 SGDLS and CDR2 YYNGEE. V was trimmed by 0 bases and J by 1 base, leaving 15 bases between them. CDR3 amino acids: CASSVEGRGAGTDTQYF. The DNA for the CDR3 is TGTGCCAGCAGCGTAGAGGGAAGGGGCGCTGGCACAGATACGCAGTATTTT.